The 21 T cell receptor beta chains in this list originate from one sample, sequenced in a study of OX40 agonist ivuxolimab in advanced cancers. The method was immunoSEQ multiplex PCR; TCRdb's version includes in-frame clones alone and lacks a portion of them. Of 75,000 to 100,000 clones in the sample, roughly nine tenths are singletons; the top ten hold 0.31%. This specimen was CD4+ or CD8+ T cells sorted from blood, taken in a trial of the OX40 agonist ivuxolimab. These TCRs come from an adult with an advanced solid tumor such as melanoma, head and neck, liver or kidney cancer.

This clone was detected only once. This chain's CDR3 is CASSPPEGGRVGYNEQFF. In nucleotides, the CDR3 is TGTGCCAGCAGCCCCCCGGAGGGCGGGAGGGTGGGTTACAATGAGCAGTTCTTC. The V and J genes are TRBV7-9 and TRBJ2-1, with 9 bases lining up with TRBD2. V dropped 5 bases and J dropped 4; count of bases not matched to a gene: 15. Germline lookup yields CDR1 SEHNR and CDR2 FQNEAQ (reference sequence). This CDR3 contains 18 residues.

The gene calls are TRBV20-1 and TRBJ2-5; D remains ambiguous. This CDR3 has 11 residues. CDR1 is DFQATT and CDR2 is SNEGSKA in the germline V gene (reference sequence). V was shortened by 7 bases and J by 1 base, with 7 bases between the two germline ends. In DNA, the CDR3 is TGCAGTGTTCAGACCCAAGAGACCCAGTACTTC. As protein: CSVQTQETQYF.

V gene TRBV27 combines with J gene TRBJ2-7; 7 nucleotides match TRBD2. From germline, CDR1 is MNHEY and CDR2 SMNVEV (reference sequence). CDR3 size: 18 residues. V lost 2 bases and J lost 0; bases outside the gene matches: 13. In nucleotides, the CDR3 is TGTGCCAGCAGTTTACGTCCTACCCCAGCGGGAAACTCCTACGAGCAGTACTTC. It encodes CASSLRPTPAGNSYEQYF.

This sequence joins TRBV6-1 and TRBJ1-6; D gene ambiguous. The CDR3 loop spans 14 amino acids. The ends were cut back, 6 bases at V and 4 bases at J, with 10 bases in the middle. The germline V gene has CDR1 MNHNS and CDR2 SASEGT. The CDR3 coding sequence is TGTGCCAGCAGCGGAGGAGATTATAATTCACCCCTCCACTTT. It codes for CASSGGDYNSPLHF.

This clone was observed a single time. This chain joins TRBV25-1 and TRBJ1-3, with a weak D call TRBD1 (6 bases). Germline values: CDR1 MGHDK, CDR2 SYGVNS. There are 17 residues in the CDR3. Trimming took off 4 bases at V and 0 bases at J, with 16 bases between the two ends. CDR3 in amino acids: CASSGGGGPRSGNTIYF. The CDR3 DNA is TGTGCCAGCAGTGGAGGGGGGGGGCCGCGCTCTGGAAACACCATATATTTT.

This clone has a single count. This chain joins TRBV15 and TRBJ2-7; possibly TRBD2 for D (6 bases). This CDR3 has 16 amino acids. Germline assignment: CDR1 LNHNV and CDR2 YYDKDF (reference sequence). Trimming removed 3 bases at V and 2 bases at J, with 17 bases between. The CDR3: CATSSERDGSTYEQYF. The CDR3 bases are TGTGCCACCAGCAGTGAAAGGGACGGGAGTACCTACGAGCAGTACTTC.

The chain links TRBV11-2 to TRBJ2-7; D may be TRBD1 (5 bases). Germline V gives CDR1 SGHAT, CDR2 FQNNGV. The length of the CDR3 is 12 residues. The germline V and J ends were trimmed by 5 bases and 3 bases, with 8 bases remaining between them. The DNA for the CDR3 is TGTGCCAGCAGCGATCAGGGCTACGAGCAGTACTTC. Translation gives CASSDQGYEQYF.

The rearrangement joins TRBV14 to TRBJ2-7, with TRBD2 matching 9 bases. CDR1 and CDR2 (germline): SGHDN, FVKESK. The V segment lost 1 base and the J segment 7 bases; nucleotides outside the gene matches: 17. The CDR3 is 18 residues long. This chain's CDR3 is CASSQGIVSGRFPGEQYF. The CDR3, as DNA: TGTGCCAGCAGCCAAGGGATTGTGAGCGGGAGGTTTCCCGGGGAGCAGTACTTC.

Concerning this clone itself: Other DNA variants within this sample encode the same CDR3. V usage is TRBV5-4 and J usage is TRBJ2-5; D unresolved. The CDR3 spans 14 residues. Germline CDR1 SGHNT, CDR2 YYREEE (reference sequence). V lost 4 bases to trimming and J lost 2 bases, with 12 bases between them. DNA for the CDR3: TGTGCCAGCAGCCCCCGTGGACCGCAAGAGACCCAGTACTTC. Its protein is CASSPRGPQETQYF. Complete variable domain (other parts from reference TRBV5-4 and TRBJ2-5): ETGVTQSPTHLIKTRGQQVTLRCSSQSGHNTVSWYQQALGQGPQFIFQYYREEENGRGNFPPRFSGLQFPNYSSELNVNALELDDSALYLCASSPRGPQETQYFGPGTRLLVL.

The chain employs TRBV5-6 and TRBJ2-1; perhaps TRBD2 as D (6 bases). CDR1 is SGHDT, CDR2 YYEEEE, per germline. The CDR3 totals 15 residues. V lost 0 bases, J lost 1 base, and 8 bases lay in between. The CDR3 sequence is CASSLGGGSYNEQFF. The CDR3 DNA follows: TGTGCCAGCAGCTTGGGTGGGGGGTCCTACAATGAGCAGTTCTTC.

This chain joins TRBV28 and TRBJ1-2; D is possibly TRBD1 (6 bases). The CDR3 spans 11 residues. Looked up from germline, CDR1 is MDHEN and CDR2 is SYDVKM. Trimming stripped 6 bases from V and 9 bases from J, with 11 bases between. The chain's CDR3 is CASSPQGSYTF. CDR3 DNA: TGTGCCAGCAGCCCCCAGGGGAGCTACACCTTC.

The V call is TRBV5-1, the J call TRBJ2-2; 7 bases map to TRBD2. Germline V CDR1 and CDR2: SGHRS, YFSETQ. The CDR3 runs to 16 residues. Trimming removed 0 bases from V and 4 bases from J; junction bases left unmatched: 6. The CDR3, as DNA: TGCGCCAGCAGCTTGGACGGCGGGAGAGGCACCGGGGAGCTGTTTTTT. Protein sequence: CASSLDGGRGTGELFF. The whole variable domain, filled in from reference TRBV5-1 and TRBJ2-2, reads KAGVTQTPRYLIKTRGQQVTLSCSPISGHRSVSWYQQTPGQGLQFLFEYFSETQRNKGNFPGRFSGRQFSNSRSEMNVSTLELGDSALYLCASSLDGGRGTGELFFGEGSRLTVL.

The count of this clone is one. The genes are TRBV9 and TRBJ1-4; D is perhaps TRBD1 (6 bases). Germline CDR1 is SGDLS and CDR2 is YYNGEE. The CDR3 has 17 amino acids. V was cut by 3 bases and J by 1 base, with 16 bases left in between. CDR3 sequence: CASSDGRLGGTNEKLFF. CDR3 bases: TGTGCCAGCAGCGACGGCAGACTAGGGGGAACTAATGAAAAACTGTTTTTT.

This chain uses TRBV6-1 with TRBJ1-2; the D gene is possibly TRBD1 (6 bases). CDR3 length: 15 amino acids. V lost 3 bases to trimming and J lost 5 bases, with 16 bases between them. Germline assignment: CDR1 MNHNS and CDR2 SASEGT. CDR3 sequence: CASSEAGGEGYGYTF. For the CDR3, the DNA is TGTGCCAGCAGTGAGGCGGGGGGCGAGGGGTATGGCTACACCTTC.

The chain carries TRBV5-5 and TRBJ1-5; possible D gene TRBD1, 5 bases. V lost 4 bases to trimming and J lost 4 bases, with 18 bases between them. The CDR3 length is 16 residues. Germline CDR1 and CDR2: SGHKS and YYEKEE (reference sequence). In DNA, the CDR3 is TGTGCCAGCAGCCAGAGGGTAGTCAGGGCGAATCAGCCCCAGCATTTT. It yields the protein CASSQRVVRANQPQHF.

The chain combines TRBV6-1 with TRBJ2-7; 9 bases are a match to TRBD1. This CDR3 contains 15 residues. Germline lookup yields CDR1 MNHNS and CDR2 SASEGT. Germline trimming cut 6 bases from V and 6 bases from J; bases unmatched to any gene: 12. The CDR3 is CASREAGTGISEQYF. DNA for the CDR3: TGTGCCAGCAGGGAGGCCGGGACAGGGATCTCCGAGCAGTACTTC.

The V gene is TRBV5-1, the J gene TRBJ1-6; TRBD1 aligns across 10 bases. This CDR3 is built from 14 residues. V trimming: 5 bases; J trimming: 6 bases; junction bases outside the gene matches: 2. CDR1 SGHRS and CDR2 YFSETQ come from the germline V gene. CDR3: CASSRTGGNSPLHF. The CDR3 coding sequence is TGCGCCAGCAGTAGGACAGGGGGTAATTCACCCCTCCACTTT.

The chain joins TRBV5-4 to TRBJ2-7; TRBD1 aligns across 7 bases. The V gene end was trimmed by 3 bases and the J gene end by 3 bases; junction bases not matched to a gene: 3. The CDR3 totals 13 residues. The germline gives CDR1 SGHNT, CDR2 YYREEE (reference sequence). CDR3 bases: TGTGCCAGCAGCTACAGGGGTAGCTACGAGCAGTACTTC. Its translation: CASSYRGSYEQYF.

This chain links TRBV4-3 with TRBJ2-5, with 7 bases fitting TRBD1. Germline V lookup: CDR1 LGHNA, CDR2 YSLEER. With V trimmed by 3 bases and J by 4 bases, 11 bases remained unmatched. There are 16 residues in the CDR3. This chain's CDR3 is CASSQAFRQGGETQYF. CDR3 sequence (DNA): TGCGCCAGCAGCCAGGCGTTTCGACAGGGCGGAGAGACCCAGTACTTC.

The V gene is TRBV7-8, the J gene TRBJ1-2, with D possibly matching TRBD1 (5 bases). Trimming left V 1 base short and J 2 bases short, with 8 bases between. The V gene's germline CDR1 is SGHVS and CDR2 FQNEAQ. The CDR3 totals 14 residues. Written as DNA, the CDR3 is TGTGCCAGCAGCTTAGATGCAGGGAACTATGGCTACACCTTC. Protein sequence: CASSLDAGNYGYTF.

The CDR3 loop is CASSQNQETQYF. The CDR3 DNA sequence: TGTGCCAGCTCGCAGAACCAAGAGACCCAGTACTTC. The rearrangement uses TRBV18 and TRBJ2-5; no firm D call. The CDR3 length is 12 residues. CDR1 is KGHSH, CDR2 LQKENI, per germline. V was trimmed by 6 bases and J by 0 bases, leaving 5 bases between them.